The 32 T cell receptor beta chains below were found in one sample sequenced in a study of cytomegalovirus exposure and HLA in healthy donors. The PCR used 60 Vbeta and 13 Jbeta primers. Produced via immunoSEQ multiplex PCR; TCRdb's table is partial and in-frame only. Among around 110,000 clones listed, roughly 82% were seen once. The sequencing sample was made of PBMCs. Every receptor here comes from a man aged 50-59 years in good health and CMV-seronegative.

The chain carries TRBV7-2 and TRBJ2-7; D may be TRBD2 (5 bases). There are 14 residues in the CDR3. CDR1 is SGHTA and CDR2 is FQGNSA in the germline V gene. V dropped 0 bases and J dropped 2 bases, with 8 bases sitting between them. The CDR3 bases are TGTGCCAGCAGCTTAGCCGTGGGAGCCTACGAGCAGTACTTC. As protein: CASSLAVGAYEQYF.

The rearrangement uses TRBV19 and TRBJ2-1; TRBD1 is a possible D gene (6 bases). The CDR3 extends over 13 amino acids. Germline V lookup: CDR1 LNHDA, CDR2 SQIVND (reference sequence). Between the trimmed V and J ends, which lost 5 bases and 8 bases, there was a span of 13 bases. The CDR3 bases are TGTGCCAGTAGTGCCACAGGGCTGGATGAGCAGTTCTTC. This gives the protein CASSATGLDEQFF.

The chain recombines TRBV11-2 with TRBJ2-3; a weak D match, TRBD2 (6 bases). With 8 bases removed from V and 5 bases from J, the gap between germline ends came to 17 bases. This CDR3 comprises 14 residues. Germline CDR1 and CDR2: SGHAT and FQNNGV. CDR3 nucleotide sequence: TGTGCCAGCCGGGAGCCTAATTGGCGAGATACGCAGTATTTT. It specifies CASREPNWRDTQYF.

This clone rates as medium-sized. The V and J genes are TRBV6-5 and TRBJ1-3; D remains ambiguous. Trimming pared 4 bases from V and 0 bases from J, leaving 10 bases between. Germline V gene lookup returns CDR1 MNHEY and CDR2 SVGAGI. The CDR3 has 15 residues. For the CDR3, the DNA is TGTGCCAGCAGTTTACGTGGAGGCTCTGGAAACACCATATATTTT. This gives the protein CASSLRGGSGNTIYF.

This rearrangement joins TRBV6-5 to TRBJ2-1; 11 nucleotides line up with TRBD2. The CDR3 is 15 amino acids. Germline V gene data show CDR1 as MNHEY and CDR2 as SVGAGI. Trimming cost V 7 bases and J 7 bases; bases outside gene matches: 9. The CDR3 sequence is CASMGLAGGRNEQFF. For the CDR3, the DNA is TGTGCCAGCATGGGGCTAGCGGGGGGCCGAAATGAGCAGTTCTTC.

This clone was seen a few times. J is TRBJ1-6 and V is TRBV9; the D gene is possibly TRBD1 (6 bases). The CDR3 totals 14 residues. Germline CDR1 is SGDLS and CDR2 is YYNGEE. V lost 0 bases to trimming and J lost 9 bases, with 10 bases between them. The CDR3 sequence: CASSVGQGSSPLHF. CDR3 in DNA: TGTGCCAGCAGCGTAGGGCAGGGGAGTTCACCCCTCCACTTT.

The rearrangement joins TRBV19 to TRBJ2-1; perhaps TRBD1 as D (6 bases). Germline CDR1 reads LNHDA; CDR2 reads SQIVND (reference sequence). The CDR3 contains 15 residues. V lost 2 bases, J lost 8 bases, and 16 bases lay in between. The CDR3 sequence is CASSIYGGADYEQFF. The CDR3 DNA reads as TGTGCCAGTAGTATATATGGGGGCGCTGACTATGAGCAGTTCTTC.

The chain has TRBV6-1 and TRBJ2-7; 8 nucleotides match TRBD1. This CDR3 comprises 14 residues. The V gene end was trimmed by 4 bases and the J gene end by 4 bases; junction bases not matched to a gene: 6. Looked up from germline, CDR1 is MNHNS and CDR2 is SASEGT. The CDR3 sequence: CASSARTGPYEQYF. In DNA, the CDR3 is TGTGCCAGCAGTGCGAGGACAGGGCCGTACGAGCAGTACTTC.

The chain's CDR3 is CASSKAGRGQGVYGYTF. CDR3 bases: TGTGCCAGCAGCAAAGCAGGGAGAGGACAGGGAGTCTATGGCTACACCTTC. The J gene is TRBJ1-2, the V gene TRBV21-1; the DNA was not used to check the table's D call, TRBD1. TRBV21-1 is an annotated pseudogene. This CDR3 comprises 17 residues.

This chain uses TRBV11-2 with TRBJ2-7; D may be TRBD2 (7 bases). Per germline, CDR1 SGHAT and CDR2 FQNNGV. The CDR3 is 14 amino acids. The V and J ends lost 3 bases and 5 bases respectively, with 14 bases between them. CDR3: CASSLGGGLNEQYV. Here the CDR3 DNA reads TGTGCCAGCAGCTTGGGAGGGGGTTTGAACGAGCAGTACGTC.

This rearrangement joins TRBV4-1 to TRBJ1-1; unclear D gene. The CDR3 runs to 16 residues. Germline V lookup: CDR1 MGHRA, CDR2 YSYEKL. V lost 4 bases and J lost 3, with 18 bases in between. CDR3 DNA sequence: TGCGCCAGCAGCCGTCTTTTGCTCACCCGGGACACTGAAGCTTTCTTT. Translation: CASSRLLLTRDTEAFF.

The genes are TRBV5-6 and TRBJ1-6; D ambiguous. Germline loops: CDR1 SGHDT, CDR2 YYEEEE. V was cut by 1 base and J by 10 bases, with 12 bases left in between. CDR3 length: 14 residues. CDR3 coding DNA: TGTGCCAGCAGCTTGAGGACTTCCCGCTCACCCCTCCACTTT. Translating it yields CASSLRTSRSPLHF.

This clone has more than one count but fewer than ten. The CDR3 sequence: CAWSGLSYEQYF. The CDR3 coding sequence is TGTGCCTGGTCCGGACTATCCTACGAGCAGTACTTC. This chain links TRBV30 with TRBJ2-7, with D possibly being TRBD2 (6 bases). The germline V gene has CDR1 GTSNPN and CDR2 SVGIG (reference sequence). This CDR3 spans 12 amino acids. The V gene lost 5 bases and the J gene lost 1 base, with 9 bases spanning the gap.

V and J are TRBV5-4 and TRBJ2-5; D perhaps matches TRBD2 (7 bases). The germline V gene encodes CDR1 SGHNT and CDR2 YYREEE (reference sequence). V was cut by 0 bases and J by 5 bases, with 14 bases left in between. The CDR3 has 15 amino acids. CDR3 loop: CASSLEGGPYETQYF. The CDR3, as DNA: TGTGCCAGCAGCTTGGAGGGGGGGCCCTATGAGACCCAGTACTTC.

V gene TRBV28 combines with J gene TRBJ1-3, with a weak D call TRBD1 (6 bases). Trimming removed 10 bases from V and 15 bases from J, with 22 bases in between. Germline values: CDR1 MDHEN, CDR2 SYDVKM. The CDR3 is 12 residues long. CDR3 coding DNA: TGTGCCACGGAGGGGGGGGCCCTAGACGGATATTTT. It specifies CATEGGALDGYF. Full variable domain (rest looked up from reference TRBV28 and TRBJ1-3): DVKVTQSSRYLVKRTGEKVFLECVQDMDHENMFWYRQDPGLGLRLIYFSYDVKMKEKGDIPEGYSVSREKKERFSLILESASTNQTSMYLCATEGGALDGYFGEGSWLTVV.

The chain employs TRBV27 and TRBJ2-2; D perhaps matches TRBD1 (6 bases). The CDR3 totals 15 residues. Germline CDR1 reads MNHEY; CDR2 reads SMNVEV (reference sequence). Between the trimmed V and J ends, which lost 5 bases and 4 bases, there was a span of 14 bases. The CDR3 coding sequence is TGTGCCAGCAGTAGGTGGGGGCCGGGCACCGGGGAGCTGTTTTTT. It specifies CASSRWGPGTGELFF.

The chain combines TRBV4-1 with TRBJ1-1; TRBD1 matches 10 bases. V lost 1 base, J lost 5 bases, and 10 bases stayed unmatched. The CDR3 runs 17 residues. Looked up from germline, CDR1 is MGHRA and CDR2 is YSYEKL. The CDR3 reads CASSQGPSTGGETEAFF. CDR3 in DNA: TGCGCCAGCAGCCAAGGGCCCTCGACAGGGGGCGAAACTGAAGCTTTCTTT.

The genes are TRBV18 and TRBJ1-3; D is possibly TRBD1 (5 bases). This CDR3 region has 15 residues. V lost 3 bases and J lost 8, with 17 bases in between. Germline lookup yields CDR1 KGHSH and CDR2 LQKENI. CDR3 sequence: CASSPRGTGAYTIYF. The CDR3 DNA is TGTGCCAGCTCACCGCGGGGGACCGGAGCATACACCATATATTTT.

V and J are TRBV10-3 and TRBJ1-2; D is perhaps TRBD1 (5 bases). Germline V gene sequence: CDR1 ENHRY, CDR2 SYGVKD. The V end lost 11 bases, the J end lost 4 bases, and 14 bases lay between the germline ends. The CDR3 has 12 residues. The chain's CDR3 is CASLGGGYGYTF. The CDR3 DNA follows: TGTGCCTCTCTCGGGGGGGGCTATGGCTACACCTTC.

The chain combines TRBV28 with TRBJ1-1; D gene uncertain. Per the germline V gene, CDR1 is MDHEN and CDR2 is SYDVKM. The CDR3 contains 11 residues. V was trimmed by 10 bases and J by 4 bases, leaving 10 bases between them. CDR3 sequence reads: CATIGGTEAFF. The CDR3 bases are TGTGCCACCATTGGAGGCACTGAAGCTTTCTTT.

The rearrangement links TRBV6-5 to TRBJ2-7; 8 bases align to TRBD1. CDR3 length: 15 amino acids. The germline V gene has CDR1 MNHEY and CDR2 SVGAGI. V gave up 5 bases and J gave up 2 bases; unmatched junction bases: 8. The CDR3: CASSRSGTGPYEQYF. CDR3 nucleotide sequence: TGTGCCAGCAGTCGCTCGGGGACAGGCCCCTACGAGCAGTACTTC.

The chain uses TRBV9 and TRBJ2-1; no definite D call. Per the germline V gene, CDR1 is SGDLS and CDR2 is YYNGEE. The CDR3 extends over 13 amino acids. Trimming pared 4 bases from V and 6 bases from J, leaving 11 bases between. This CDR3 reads CASSLPPSNEQFF. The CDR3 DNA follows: TGTGCCAGCAGCCTCCCCCCGAGCAATGAGCAGTTCTTC.

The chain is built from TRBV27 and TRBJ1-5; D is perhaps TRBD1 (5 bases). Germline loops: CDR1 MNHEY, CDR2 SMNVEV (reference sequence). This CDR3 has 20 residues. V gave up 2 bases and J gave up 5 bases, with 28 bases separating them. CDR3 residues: CASSLRPPTGFGPMHQPQHF. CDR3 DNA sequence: TGTGCCAGCAGTTTAAGGCCCCCAACAGGATTCGGCCCAATGCATCAGCCCCAGCATTTT.

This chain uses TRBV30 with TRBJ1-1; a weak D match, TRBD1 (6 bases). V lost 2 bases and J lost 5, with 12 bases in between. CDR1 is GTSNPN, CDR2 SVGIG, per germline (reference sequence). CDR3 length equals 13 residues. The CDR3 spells CAWSKQGRTEAFF. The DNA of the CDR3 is TGTGCCTGGAGTAAACAGGGTAGGACTGAAGCTTTCTTT.

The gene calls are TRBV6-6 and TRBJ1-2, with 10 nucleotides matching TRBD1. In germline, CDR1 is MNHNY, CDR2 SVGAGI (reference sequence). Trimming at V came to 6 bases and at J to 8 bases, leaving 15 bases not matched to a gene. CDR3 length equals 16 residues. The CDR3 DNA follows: TGTGCCAGCAGCCACGGAGACAGGGGGCAAGTGGCGGGCTACACCTTC. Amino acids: CASSHGDRGQVAGYTF.

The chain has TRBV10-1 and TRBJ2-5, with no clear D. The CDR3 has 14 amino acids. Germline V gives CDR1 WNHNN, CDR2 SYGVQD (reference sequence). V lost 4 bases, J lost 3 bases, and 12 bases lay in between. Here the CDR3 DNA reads TGCGCCAGCAGTGCACTGCGTAGAGAAGAGACCCAGTACTTC. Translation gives CASSALRREETQYF.

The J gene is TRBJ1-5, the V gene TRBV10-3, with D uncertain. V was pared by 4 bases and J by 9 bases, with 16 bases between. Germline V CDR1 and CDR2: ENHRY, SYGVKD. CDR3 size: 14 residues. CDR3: CAISASAEGRPQHF. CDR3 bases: TGTGCCATCAGTGCTTCGGCGGAGGGAAGGCCCCAGCATTTT.

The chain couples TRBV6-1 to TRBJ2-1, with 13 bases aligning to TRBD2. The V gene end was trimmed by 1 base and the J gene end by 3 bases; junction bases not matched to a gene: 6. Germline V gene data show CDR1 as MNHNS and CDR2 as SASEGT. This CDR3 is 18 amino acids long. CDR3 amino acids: CASSEDSLAGGYYNEQFF. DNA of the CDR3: TGTGCCAGCAGTGAAGACTCACTAGCGGGGGGGTACTACAATGAGCAGTTCTTC.

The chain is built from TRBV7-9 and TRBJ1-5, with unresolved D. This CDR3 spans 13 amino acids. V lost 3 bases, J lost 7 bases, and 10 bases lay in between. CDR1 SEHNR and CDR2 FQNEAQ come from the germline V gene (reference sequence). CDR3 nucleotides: TGTGCCAGCAGCTTTGGCCTTCGACAGCCCCAGCATTTT. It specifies CASSFGLRQPQHF.

The CDR3 reads CASSPRGSGQGYEQYF. As DNA, the CDR3 is TGTGCCAGCAGCCCCCGAGGGTCGGGACAGGGCTACGAGCAGTACTTC. The V and J genes are TRBV5-5 and TRBJ2-7; 9 positions agree with TRBD1. Germline V gene data show CDR1 as SGHKS and CDR2 as YYEKEE (reference sequence). V gave up 4 bases and J gave up 3 bases; unmatched junction bases: 11. The CDR3 runs 16 residues.

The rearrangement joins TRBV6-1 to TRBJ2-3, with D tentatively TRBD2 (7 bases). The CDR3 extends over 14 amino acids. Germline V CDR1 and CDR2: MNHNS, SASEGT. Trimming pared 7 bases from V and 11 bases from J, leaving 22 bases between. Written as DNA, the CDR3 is TGTGCCAGCACCCTCCGGGGGAGGGGGACATGGCAGTATTTT. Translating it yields CASTLRGRGTWQYF.

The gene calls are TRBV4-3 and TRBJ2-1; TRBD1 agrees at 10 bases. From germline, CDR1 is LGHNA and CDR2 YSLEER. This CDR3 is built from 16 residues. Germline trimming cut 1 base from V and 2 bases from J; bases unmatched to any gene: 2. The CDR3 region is CASSQGDRGPYNEQFF. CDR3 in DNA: TGCGCCAGCAGCCAAGGGGACAGGGGACCCTACAATGAGCAGTTCTTC.